This T cell receptor beta chain was captured by sequencing in a study of blood T cell repertoires in COVID-19. Using immunoSEQ multiplex PCR, the repertoire was profiled, and TCRdb retains in-frame clones only, with some absent. The data show around 470,000 clones, about 92% seen once. Germline V lookup: CDR1 LGHDT, CDR2 YNNKEL (reference sequence). With 0 bases removed from V and 5 bases from J, the gap between germline ends came to 16 bases. The CDR3 is made up of 16 amino acids. Cohort allocation depended upon clinical history that participants reported. The sequenced material came from PBMCs or T cells enriched from blood (not recorded which). The receptor comes from a man younger than 35 who had recovered from COVID-19. The chain is built from TRBV3-1 (or the pseudogene TRBV3-2) and TRBJ1-2, with a possible D match to TRBD1 (5 bases). In DNA form, the CDR3 reads TGTGCCAGCAGCCAAGATGGGAAGGGGATATGGTATGGCTACACCTTC. This encodes CASSQDGKGIWYGYTF.